Shown below are 6 T cell receptor beta chains from a single sample sequenced in a study of T cells expressing NK-cell markers. TCRdb reanalyzed the 5' RACE reads and collapses them to one entry per CDR3 protein, without DNA. The table for this sample gives some 450,000 distinct CDR3 sequences. Input material: blood T cells: a sorted CD56 or NKG2C T cell subset, CD4+ or CD8+ T cells, or bulk PBMC T cells (not recorded which). These receptors came from a woman between 18 and 70 years old in good health.

The chain has TRBV5-1 and TRBJ2-1. CDR3 length: 16 amino acids. CDR1 and CDR2 from the germline V gene are SGHRS and YFSETQ. This CDR3 is CASSYGGDSSYNEQFF. The full variable domain, with the rest looked up from reference TRBV5-1 and TRBJ2-1, is KAGVTQTPRYLIKTRGQQVTLSCSPISGHRSVSWYQQTPGQGLQFLFEYFSETQRNKGNFPGRFSGRQFSNSRSEMNVSTLELGDSALYLCASSYGGDSSYNEQFFGPGTRLTVL.

The chain couples TRBV9 to TRBJ2-1. Germline V lookup: CDR1 SGDLS, CDR2 YYNGEE. CDR3 length: 14 residues. CDR3 sequence: CASSVDITYNEQFF.

The CDR3 protein is CATSDSRWRETQYF. The V and J genes are TRBV24-1 and TRBJ2-5; checking the TCRdb D call of TRBD1 is not possible without DNA. Per germline, CDR1 KGHDR and CDR2 SFDVKD. The CDR3 contains 14 residues.

The chain employs TRBV5-1 and TRBJ1-2. CDR1 and CDR2 from the germline V gene are SGHRS and YFSETQ. There are 14 residues in the CDR3. CDR3 in amino acids: CASSLEVEGYGYTF. The entire variable domain, with the rest obtained from reference TRBV5-1 and TRBJ1-2, is as follows: KAGVTQTPRYLIKTRGQQVTLSCSPISGHRSVSWYQQTPGQGLQFLFEYFSETQRNKGNFPGRFSGRQFSNSRSEMNVSTLELGDSALYLCASSLEVEGYGYTFGSGTRLTVV.

The rearrangement joins TRBV12-3 or TRBV12-4 to TRBJ2-1; TCRdb proposes TRBD1, but this gene call is untestable without DNA. The CDR3 contains 13 residues. This CDR3 is CASSVSLGDEQFF.

The chain carries TRBV6-1 and TRBJ2-1; the D call of TRBD1 rests on TCRdb alone, since no DNA is present to check it. The CDR3 contains 13 residues. The germline gives CDR1 MNHNS, CDR2 SASEGT. CDR3 in amino acids: CASTRGETNEQFF.